A selection of T cell receptor beta chains follows, all from one sample in a study of T-cell memory formation after mild COVID-19. TCRdb used MiXCR to reprocess the 5' RACE reads, holding one entry per CDR3 protein. The table shows 250,000 or so distinct CDR3 sequences, with more than 15% occurring only once. The sequenced sample consisted of PBMCs or a T cell subset sorted from them (not recorded which). The receptors were gathered from a man between 18 and 29 years old who had mild COVID-19 (a few samples of this study predate the infection). Cell type and time point are not known. Both conserved end residues are part of each CDR3. Fields, in order: V gene, clone size, J gene, D gene, CDR3 DNA, CDR3 protein. A D gene is named only where the DNA matches it firmly. Expanded clones get a size class; other rows say once, few or many, or leave the size out.

>TRBV7-2|few|TRBJ2-2|TRBD1
TGTGCCAGCAGTTTTAACAGGGGCACCGGGGAGCTGTTTTTT
CASSFNRGTGELFF
>TRBV7-3|few|TRBJ2-5|TRBD2
TGTGCCAGCAGCTTAGGGGCTAGCGGGGGAAAAGAGACCCAGTACTTC
CASSLGASGGKETQYF
>TRBV4-2|NA|TRBJ2-3|TRBD1
TGTGCCAGCAGCCAAGGACAGGGTCTCACAGATACGCAGTATTTT
CASSQGQGLTDTQYF
>TRBV9|few|TRBJ1-2|NA
TGTGCCAGCAGCGTAATGGGATCCGGCTACACCTTC
CASSVMGSGYTF
>TRBV30|NA|TRBJ1-1|NA
TGTGCCTGGAGTGTACTGAGCACTGAAGCTTTCTTT
CAWSVLSTEAFF
>TRBV4-1|few|TRBJ1-1|NA
TGCGCCAGCAGCCAAGATCGGGGAGGGACTGAAGCTTTCTTT
CASSQDRGGTEAFF
>TRBV6-6|few|TRBJ2-7|NA
TGTGCCAGCGTTGACCGGTACGAGCAGTACTTC
CASVDRYEQYF
>TRBV5-1|many|TRBJ2-7|TRBD2
TGCGCCAGCAGCTCTGGACTAGGAGGGCAGCAGTACTTC
CASSSGLGGQQYF
>TRBV28|once|TRBJ1-5|TRBD1
TGTGCCAGCAGTTCGCCGTGGTCAGGGGGGAGAGATCAGCCCCAGCATTTT
CASSSPWSGGRDQPQHF
>TRBV4-1|NA|TRBJ2-5|NA
TGCGCCAGCAGCCCCGTTATTGGTGCGGGTGAAGAGACCCAGTACTTC
CASSPVIGAGEETQYF
>TRBV9|NA|TRBJ1-1|NA
TGTGCCAGCAGCACTCACCCGCGGAACACTGAAGCTTTCTTT
CASSTHPRNTEAFF
>TRBV20-1|few|TRBJ1-6|TRBD1
TGCAGTGCTAGAGGCTTCCGGGACAGCAAAAATTCACCCCTCCACTTT
CSARGFRDSKNSPLHF
>TRBV21-1|few|TRBJ1-5|NA
TGTGCCAGCAGCAAAGCGCCAGGGGAACAGCCCCAGCATTTT
CASSKAPGEQPQHF
>TRBV10-1|few|TRBJ2-2|TRBD2
TGCGCCAGCAGTCTGGGGGGGAAGAACACCGGGGAGCTGTTTTTT
CASSLGGKNTGELFF
>TRBV15|NA|TRBJ2-1|NA
TGTGCCACCAGCGTAGCACGGTATGAGCAGTTCTTC
CATSVARYEQFF
>TRBV6-5|few|TRBJ1-6|TRBD1
TGTGCCAGCAGTTACTCTGAGGCAGGGGGTTCACCCCTCCACTTT
CASSYSEAGGSPLHF
>TRBV4-3|few|TRBJ2-1|NA
TGCGCCAGCAGCCCGGGCGGCCCCGCGGCTGGTGAGCAGTTCTTC
CASSPGGPAAGEQFF
>TRBV6-2/TRBV6-3|NA|TRBJ2-7|NA
TGTGCCAGCAGTCCACCGGCAGCCAGCCGTTTCTACGAGCAGTACTTC
CASSPPAASRFYEQYF
>TRBV6-5|few|TRBJ2-2|NA
TGTGCCAGCAGTTACATGGCAGGAGACACCGGGGAGCTGTTTTTT
CASSYMAGDTGELFF
>TRBV11-2|NA|TRBJ2-2|NA
TGTGCCAGCAGCTTAGCCCCGGCAGGGGGGATCCGGGAGCTGTTTTTT
CASSLAPAGGIRELFF
>TRBV4-3|few|TRBJ2-5|NA
TGCGCCAGCAGCCAAGAGGGGGATACGACCCAGTACTTC
CASSQEGDTTQYF
>TRBV5-1|NA|TRBJ2-5|TRBD2
TGCGCCAGCAGCTTGGCCGGGACTAGCGGCCAAGAGACCCAGTACTTC
CASSLAGTSGQETQYF
>TRBV11-2|many|TRBJ1-2|TRBD1
TGTGCCAGCAGCTCCGGACAGGATTATGGCTACACCTTC
CASSSGQDYGYTF
>TRBV9|NA|TRBJ1-5|NA
TGTGCCAGCAGCGTGGCAGATAATCAGCCCCAGCATTTT
CASSVADNQPQHF
>TRBV7-3|NA|TRBJ1-5|TRBD1
TGTGCCAGCTCATCCAGAGCCCGGGACAGGGAACTTGGGGATCAGCCCCAGCATTTT
CASSSRARDRELGDQPQHF
>TRBV6-2/TRBV6-3|NA|TRBJ2-5|NA
TGTGCCAGCAGTTTAAGGTCCACCTTAACAGACCAGTACTTC
CASSLRSTLTDQYF
>TRBV7-9|NA|TRBJ2-3|TRBD2
TGTGCCAGCCAGAAATTAGCGGGGGGAGACACAGATACGCAGTATTTT
CASQKLAGGDTDTQYF
>TRBV12-3/TRBV12-4|many|TRBJ1-3|NA
TGTGCCAGCAGTCCCGGGACCGGGTTTTTCACCATATATTTT
CASSPGTGFFTIYF
>TRBV5-1|few|TRBJ2-3|TRBD2
TGCGCCAGCAGCTCCGCGACTAGCGGGGGGGCAGATACGCAGTATTTT
CASSSATSGGADTQYF
>TRBV29-1|NA|TRBJ2-7|TRBD1
TGCAGCGTTGAAGCCGACAGGGACGGTGAGCAGTACTTC
CSVEADRDGEQYF
>TRBV7-2|many|TRBJ2-3|NA
TGTGCCAGCAGCTTAGTGGTACAGGAGAGAGCGCAGTATTTT
CASSLVVQERAQYF
>TRBV5-1|few|TRBJ2-7|NA
TGCGCCAGCAGCTTGGACGGGGGTCGACTCTACGAGCAGTACTTC
CASSLDGGRLYEQYF
>TRBV5-6|few|TRBJ2-3|NA
TGTGCCAGCAGCTTGTTTCCCCCAGATACGCAGTATTTT
CASSLFPPDTQYF
>TRBV12-3/TRBV12-4|few|TRBJ1-1|TRBD1
TGTGCCAGCAGTTCATACAGGGGGATGAACACTGAAGCTTTCTTT
CASSSYRGMNTEAFF
>TRBV4-1|few|TRBJ2-5|TRBD2
TGCGCCAGCAGCCAGAGTGGACTAGCTGGGGAGACCCAGTACTTC
CASSQSGLAGETQYF
>TRBV11-2|NA|TRBJ1-1|NA
TGTGCCAGCAGCTCGGACGGTGCCTTAACTGAAGCTTTCTTT
CASSSDGALTEAFF
>TRBV6-5|NA|TRBJ1-5|TRBD1
TGTGCCAGCAGTTACGCGACAGGGGTTCAGCCCCAGCATTTT
CASSYATGVQPQHF
>TRBV20-1|once|TRBJ1-1|NA
TGCAGTGCTGCCCGCCCGTTCGGTGAAGCTTTCTTT
CSAARPFGEAFF
>TRBV5-1|NA|TRBJ1-1|TRBD1
TGCGCCAGCAGCTCCCGGGGACAGGGGGGTGACACTGAAGCTTTCTTT
CASSSRGQGGDTEAFF
>TRBV9|few|TRBJ2-5|NA
TGTGCCAGCAGCGTAGGGCTGACAGAGACCCAGTACTTC
CASSVGLTETQYF
>TRBV4-1|NA|TRBJ2-2|NA
TGCGCCAGCAGACTGGGCCTAAATGGGGAGCTGTTTTTT
CASRLGLNGELFF
>TRBV30|few|TRBJ2-7|TRBD1
TGTGCCTGGAGTGGCGGGACAGGGGGTTCCTACGAGCAGTACTTC
CAWSGGTGGSYEQYF
>TRBV10-3|NA|TRBJ2-1|TRBD2
TGTGCCACCCAGACTAGCGGGGGGACTTACAATGAGCAGTTCTTC
CATQTSGGTYNEQFF
>TRBV20-1|NA|TRBJ1-1|TRBD1
TGCAGTGCTAGAGGCCAGGGACAGGGGGGCACTGAAGCTTTCTTT
CSARGQGQGGTEAFF
>TRBV6-4|NA|TRBJ1-6|NA
TGTGCCAGCAGCTTCGGGGGTGAGAATTCACCCCTCCACTTT
CASSFGGENSPLHF
>TRBV9|few|TRBJ2-3|TRBD2
TGTGCCAGCAGCACCCGCGGGGGGCACAGTCTCACAGATACGCAGTATTTT
CASSTRGGHSLTDTQYF
>TRBV20-1|NA|TRBJ1-1|NA
TGCAGTGCTAGAGGGCGTACTGAAGCTTTCTTT
CSARGRTEAFF
>TRBV20-1|NA|TRBJ2-3|TRBD2
TGCAGTGCTAGCAGAGCGGGGGGGCCCAAGGCAGATACGCAGTATTTT
CSASRAGGPKADTQYF
>TRBV7-7|NA|TRBJ2-5|TRBD2
TGTGCCAGCAGCTTTACTAGCGGGGGATTAGAGACCCAGTACTTC
CASSFTSGGLETQYF
>TRBV25-1|few|TRBJ1-2|NA
TGTGCCAGCAGTGAATTTGAGAGTGGCTACACCTTC
CASSEFESGYTF
>TRBV6-5|NA|TRBJ1-1|NA
TGTGCCAGCAGACGCCAGCCGTGGGGGCCCCACACTGAAGCTTTCTTT
CASRRQPWGPHTEAFF
>TRBV20-1|NA|TRBJ2-7|NA
TGCAGTGCTAGGACAGTTCAGGGCGAGCAGTACTTC
CSARTVQGEQYF
>TRBV28|few|TRBJ1-1|NA
TGTGCCAGCAGAACCCCCGGGCGGACTGAAGCTTTCTTT
CASRTPGRTEAFF
>TRBV7-2|few|TRBJ1-4|NA
TGTGCCAGCAGCTTAGCTCGGTCTGTTTTCACCGATGAAAAACTGTTTTTT
CASSLARSVFTDEKLFF
>TRBV18|many|TRBJ1-1|NA
TGTGCCAGCTCCCCTTATTTCAGGGCTGAAGCTTTCTTT
CASSPYFRAEAFF